This note documents a single TCR beta chain sequence. This sample stems from a study of OX40 agonist ivuxolimab in advanced cancers. No patient had autoimmune disease or received systemic immunosuppression. Trimming took off 9 bases at V and 0 bases at J, with 23 bases between the two ends. The CDR3 is made up of 17 amino acids. Germline-derived CDR1 and CDR2 are MNHEY and SMNVEV (reference sequence). The method was immunoSEQ multiplex PCR; TCRdb's version includes in-frame clones alone and lacks a portion of them. The table lists under 50,000 clones, around 80% of them singletons. This chain uses TRBV27 with TRBJ1-2, with D perhaps TRBD1 (5 bases). The sequence was obtained from an adult with an advanced solid tumor such as melanoma, head and neck, liver or kidney cancer. Source: CD4+ or CD8+ T cells sorted from blood, taken in a trial of the OX40 agonist ivuxolimab. The CDR3 region has the DNA TGTGCCAGTAGAGGGGTGGGGAGCGGCTTAGCTAACTATGGCTACACCTTC. Amino acid sequence: CASRGVGSGLANYGYTF.